This T cell receptor beta chain was identified during a study of molecular identifiers for immune sequencing clone quantification. Whole-study context: Replicate RNA came from about 20,000 or 100,000 naive CD8 cells and was split five ways, and four parts were sequenced. Study-level results: Naive cells had under 1% of molecules in clones above 20 RNA copies, effectors over 98%.

Germline-derived CDR1 and CDR2 are MDHEN and SYDVKM. The CDR3 covers 16 residues. Between the trimmed V and J ends, which lost 7 bases and 0 bases, there was a span of 13 bases. As previously described, bulk TCR libraries were made using listed TCR primers. TCRdb ran MiXCR on the PCR reads and lists one entry per CDR3 protein. The profile shows some 680,000 distinct CDR3 sequences, roughly 25% of them singletons. Concerning this clonotype itself: The target antigen is unknown.

V and J are TRBV28 and TRBJ1-6; D call uncertain. The sample taken for sequencing was naive CD8+ T cells from blood, with Jurkat cell RNA spiked in. Subset meaning: FACS-sorted CD8+CD4-CCR7+CD45RA+ naive T cells. The origin of this receptor is a human donor in good health. Some libraries in this study had Jurkat cell RNA spiked in. For the CDR3, the DNA is TGTGCCAGCACCCGGACGGTGAACTCCTATAATTCACCCCTCCACTTT. Translating it yields CASTRTVNSYNSPLHF.